This T cell receptor beta chain was recovered during a study of cytomegalovirus exposure and HLA in healthy donors (dated by TCRdb to 2016 to 2017). The study in broad terms: An earlier analysis of some 620 of the donors reported 250 to 350 Gb of sequence data and some 110 million unique TCR beta sequences obtained from 150 million to 200 million T cells. In the later analysis, no new phenotypic data were used to find candidate immune exposures; instead, reliance was placed on TCR beta sequences and their occurrence across donors. To predict cytomegalovirus infection status, the study combined high-throughput TCR immunosequencing, statistical association of individual TCRs with disease status, and machine learning. About five DR-DQ haplotypes were treated as single units for association and clustering because of strong linkage in the cohort. The study aimed to test whether cataloging public T cell receptors could reveal signatures of past pathogen exposure. All discovery cohort repertoires had been generated on a single sequencing platform. Typing coverage varied by locus: roughly 629-630 donors for A, B, C, DRB1 and DQB1; 522 for DQA1; 606 for DPA1; roughly 450 for DPB1. The study used immunosequencing to profile the T cell repertoires of 666 subjects and linked those repertoires to cytomegalovirus serostatus. Among the approximately 420 genotyped donors, around 81% belonged to the genetic ancestry cluster associated with self-reported Caucasian donors. Genome-wide SNP genotypes for about 60% of the roughly 670 donors were used in a later genetic analysis, which treated that subset as a discovery cohort. Class I and class II HLA loci were covered by the typing at four-digit resolution. Roughly 300 gigabases of sequencing data and roughly 80 million unique TCR sequences made up an early release that covered about 640 HLA-typed donors. To decide whether each TCR beta V gene segment behaved as functional or pseudogenic, an earlier analysis of fewer than 750 of the donors relied on high-throughput TCR beta sequencing. Donor age, sex, ethnicity and CMV serostatus were compiled together with the repertoire data. In addition to the first cohort of 666 subjects, a separate validation cohort of 120 different subjects was used. To study patterns of TCR occurrence, a later analysis re-analyzed previously published TCR beta repertoires from more than 550 donors and added high-resolution HLA genotyping. Among some 400 genotyped donors of the cohort, an average of 235,054 unique TCR beta nucleotide sequences were sequenced per donor, 15% to 20% of them non-productive. General study outcomes and caveats: In vitro tests confirmed that a few of the cytomegalovirus-associated TCR beta chains recognize cytomegalovirus antigens. In a later analysis, around 15,000 TCR beta sequences were associated with specific HLA alleles at a false discovery rate of 0.05. When HLA alleles, especially DR and DQ, strongly co-occurred, attributing TCR associations to individual alleles was difficult. The study gave a list of some 150 TCR beta chains associated with cytomegalovirus. Correlated functional status among segregating V segments might reflect linkage disequilibrium, but an unknown experimental factor could not be ruled out. Compared with the roughly 710-donor mean, donors in an Asian-associated ancestry cluster had fewer N-insertions in productive TCRs, according to a later genetic analysis. In a later analysis, HLA-associated TCR beta chains showed more clonal expansion and lower generation probabilities than non-associated chains that were equally common. A further reported finding was that TCR beta sequences accurately predicted the HLA-A and HLA-B alleles for most subjects in the first cohort. It was suggested by the authors that the approach could potentially be generalized to other disease states and immunological phenotypes. A later analysis found that TCR association rates varied across HLA loci, with DRB1 alleles showing the most associated TCRs and HLA-C alleles the fewest. While some public TCRs were present in many individuals, most TCR sequences turned up only very rarely across donors. Some IMGT-functional V segments, including TRBV6-2 and TRBV6-3, could not be told apart with the 87-base-pair reads, so those segments were excluded. The only immune exposure information available for the cohort was CMV serostatus. In a later analysis, most CMV-associated TCR beta chains were found to appear HLA-restricted, with HLA associations seemingly driven largely by CMV exposure. Several of the top co-occurrence clusters appeared to be linked to parvovirus B19, influenza, CMV and Epstein-Barr virus, according to a later analysis. This cohort had only TCR beta chains sequenced, and the lack of alpha or paired-chain data limited which features could be detected. A group of highly shared sequence variants was considered likely to be a technical artifact of the sequencing pipeline. An association between a missense DCLRE1C variant and V-gene and J-gene trimming of TCR beta chains was found in a later genetic analysis and replicated in an independent cohort. Because counts were too low, about 18 rarely observed V segments, including chromosome 9 orphons, were left out of the earlier analysis of some 640 of the donors. In an earlier analysis of some 500 of the donors, most TCR beta V segments appeared in productive rearrangements about 87% or about 30% of the time, broadly matching IMGT annotations. The presence/absence analyses assumed that sequencing depth was roughly uniform across donors, and that assumption may not be true. Because HLA typing was unavailable for some donors at each locus, only the typed subset was used in association tests. The classifier was reported to diagnose cytomegalovirus status with high specificity and sensitivity in both the original cohort and the validation cohort.

As regards this clone: Its binding antigen is unknown. No much larger clone exists at a distance of one base, and base qualities are not known.

The cohort comprised hundreds of healthy bone marrow donors. All cohort members were sampled while nominally healthy, although unrecorded immune exposures were likely present. The donor tested CMV seropositive and was one of the 289 seropositive cohort members. A peripheral blood sample was collected from each donor, and TCR beta sequencing was performed on peripheral blood mononuclear cells. Genomic DNA extraction from the blood cell samples was performed with the Qiagen DNeasy Blood Extraction Kit. From its cysteine to its phenylalanine, the CDR3 spans 11 amino acids. Only the CDR3 part of the read is kept: 33 bases, read in frame from the first base. At the junction V is shortened by 6 bases and J by 5 bases, with 6 bases in between. In the germline V gene (reference sequence), CDR1 corresponds to MNHNY and CDR2 to SVGAGI. Preparation of the library involved the immunoSEQ multiplex PCR assay. For the multiplex PCR, a mixture combining 60 forward primers for TCR Vbeta segments and 13 reverse primers for TCR Jbeta segments was used. The CDR3 region of rearranged TCR beta genes was amplified from genomic DNA with a multiplex PCR assay. The Illumina HiSeq System was used to sequence the amplified TCR beta libraries as 87-base-pair reads. Turning to the authors' computational methods: In a later analysis, around 80 million unique TCR beta chains were counted across the 650 to 700 repertoires, and roughly 10 million of these chains were shared by at least two donors. A nearest-neighbor algorithm error-corrected the raw reads and collapsed the reads into unique sequences, merging closely related sequences to remove PCR and sequencing errors. V, D and J gene segments were assigned by aligning CDR3 sequences to IMGT reference sequences. For a sequence to be retained, a match of at least six nucleotides was required to both a V gene segment and a J gene segment. Rearrangements were called productive when the CDR3 lacked stop codons and stayed in frame with V and J; all others were non-productive. CDR3 was defined by IMGT convention, running from the second conserved V-encoded cysteine to the conserved J-encoded phenylalanine. Sequences without an unambiguous match to a single V gene segment were excluded from the earlier analysis of 587 of the donors. An earlier analysis of a few hundred of the donors called V segments functional above 56.7% productive rearrangements and segregating when the between-donor standard deviation exceeded 5%. To diagnose cytomegalovirus status from the catalog of TCR beta chain sequences, a statistical classification framework was built. A later analysis assigned V and J genes by comparing TCR nucleotide sequences with IMGT/GENE-DB human TR gene sequences. Using the TCRdist pipeline, a later analysis assigned CDR3 sequences along with most-parsimonious VDJ recombination scenarios. In a later analysis, each TCR beta chain was defined by its CDR3 amino acid sequence together with its V-gene family, and reads lacking a unique V-gene family were excluded. In a later analysis, 550 to 650 highly shared, low-generation-probability nucleotide sequences were removed to address suspected cross-contamination and a sequencing artifact. For each public chain, a later analysis derived a clonal expansion index from normalized ranks of inferred template counts within each repertoire. A later analysis computed generation probabilities with a VDJ recombination model fitted to out-of-frame rearrangements, and checked the results against IGoR. In a later analysis, hypergeometric tests were used to score TCR-TCR, TCR-HLA and TCR-CMV co-occurrence, with a repertoire-size bias correction applied to TCR pairs. To estimate false discovery rates, a later analysis permuted the HLA or CMV assignments 20 times. In a later analysis, co-occurring TCRs were grouped using DBSCAN, and TCRdist sequence similarity was added for clustering within HLA-allele-positive subsets. Repertoires with fewer than 30,000 or more than 120,000 public chains were left out of co-occurrence clustering, as were four to six repertoires with anomalous nucleotide sharing. As stored in TCRdb, this immuneACCESS dataset retains in-frame rearrangements with V and J assigned. A fraction of the clones does not appear; measured against another copy, unresolved V genes explain less than half of the discrepancy, and the remainder lacks a known reason. The V and J calls and clone size are taken from that table; D and trimming were inferred from the DNA. Counted in this sample were around 110,000 clones; about 79% of them appeared once. The ten largest make up under 3% of the sample.

Material for sequencing was PBMCs. This receptor was identified in a woman between 18 and 29 years old in good health and CMV-seropositive. Recombination joined TRBV6-6 with TRBJ2-3; no D segment can be confidently identified. The CDR3 region has the sequence CASRHKDTQYF. The base sequence is TGTGCCAGCAGACACAAAGATACGCAGTATTTT.